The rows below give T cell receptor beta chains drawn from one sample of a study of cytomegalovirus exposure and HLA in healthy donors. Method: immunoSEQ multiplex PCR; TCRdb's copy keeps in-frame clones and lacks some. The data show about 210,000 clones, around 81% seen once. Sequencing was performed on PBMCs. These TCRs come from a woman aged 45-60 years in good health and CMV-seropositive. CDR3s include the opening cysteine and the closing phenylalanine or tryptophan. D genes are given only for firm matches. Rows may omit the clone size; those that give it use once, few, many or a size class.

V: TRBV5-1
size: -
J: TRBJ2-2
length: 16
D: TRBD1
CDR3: CASSLAGQGVNGELFF
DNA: TGCGCCAGCAGCTTGGCCGGGCAGGGGGTTAACGGGGAGCTGTTTTTT

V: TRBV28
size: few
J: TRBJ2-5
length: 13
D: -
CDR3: CASSTQYQETQYF
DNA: TGTGCCAGCAGCACCCAGTACCAAGAGACCCAGTACTTC

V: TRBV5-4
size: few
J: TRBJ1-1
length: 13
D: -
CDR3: CASSLDLNTEAFF
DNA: TGTGCCAGCAGCTTGGACCTAAACACTGAAGCTTTCTTT

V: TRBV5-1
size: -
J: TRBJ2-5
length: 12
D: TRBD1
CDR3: CASGDRVETQYF
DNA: TGCGCCAGCGGGGACAGGGTAGAGACCCAGTACTTC

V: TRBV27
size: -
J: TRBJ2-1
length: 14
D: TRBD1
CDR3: CASSFRDRGNEQFF
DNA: TGTGCCAGCAGTTTCCGGGACAGGGGGAATGAGCAGTTCTTC

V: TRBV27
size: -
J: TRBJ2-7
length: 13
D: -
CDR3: CASSPFRANEQYF
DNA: TGTGCCAGCAGTCCCTTTAGAGCGAACGAGCAGTACTTC

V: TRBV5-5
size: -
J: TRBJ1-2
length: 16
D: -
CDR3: CASSAVQRPANYGYTF
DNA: TGTGCCAGCAGCGCGGTTCAACGCCCAGCTAACTATGGCTACACCTTC

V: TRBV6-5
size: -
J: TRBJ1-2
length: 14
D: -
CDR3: CASSPQGYDYGYTF
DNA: TGTGCCAGCAGTCCCCAGGGGTATGACTATGGCTACACCTTC

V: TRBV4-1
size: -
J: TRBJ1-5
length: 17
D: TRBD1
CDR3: CASSHSRDRGFIGSQHF
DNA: TGCGCCAGCAGCCATAGTCGGGACAGGGGATTTATAGGGAGCCAGCATTTT

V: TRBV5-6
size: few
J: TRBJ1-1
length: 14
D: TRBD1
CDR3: CASSLGQGIAEAFF
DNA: TGTGCCAGCAGCTTGGGACAGGGGATCGCTGAAGCTTTCTTT

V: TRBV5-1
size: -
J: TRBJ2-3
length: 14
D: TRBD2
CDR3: CASTPGLEADTQYF
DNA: TGCGCCAGCACCCCGGGACTAGAGGCAGATACGCAGTATTTT

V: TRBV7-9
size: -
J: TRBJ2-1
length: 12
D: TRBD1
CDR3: CSSSRDSGEQFF
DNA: TGTTCCAGCAGTCGGGACAGCGGTGAGCAGTTCTTC

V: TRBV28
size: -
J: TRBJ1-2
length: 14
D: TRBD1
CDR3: CASSPPAGGYGYTF
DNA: TGTGCCAGCAGTCCCCCGGCAGGGGGTTATGGCTACACCTTC

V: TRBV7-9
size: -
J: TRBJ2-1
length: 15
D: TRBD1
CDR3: CASSSRDRAFDEQFF
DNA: TGTGCCAGCAGCTCCCGGGACAGGGCTTTCGATGAGCAGTTCTTC

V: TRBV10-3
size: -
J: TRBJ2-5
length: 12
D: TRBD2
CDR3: CAAGGFQETQYF
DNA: TGTGCGGCGGGGGGCTTTCAAGAGACCCAGTACTTC

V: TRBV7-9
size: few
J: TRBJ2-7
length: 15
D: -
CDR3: CASETTQGSSYEQYF
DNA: TGTGCCAGCGAAACAACCCAGGGCTCATCCTACGAGCAGTACTTC

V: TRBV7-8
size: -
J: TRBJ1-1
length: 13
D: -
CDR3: CASSLDRNTEAFF
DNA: TGTGCCAGCAGCCTGGACAGGAACACTGAAGCTTTCTTT

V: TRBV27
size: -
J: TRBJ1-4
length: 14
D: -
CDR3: CASSGGIANEKLFF
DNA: TGTGCCAGCAGCGGGGGTATTGCTAATGAAAAACTGTTTTTT

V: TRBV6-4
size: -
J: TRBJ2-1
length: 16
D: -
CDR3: CASSDSTRGAVNEQFF
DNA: TGTGCCAGCAGTGACTCGACCCGGGGGGCGGTCAATGAGCAGTTCTTC

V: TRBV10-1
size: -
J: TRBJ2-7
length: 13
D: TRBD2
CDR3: CAQRGAEPYEQYF
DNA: TGCGCCCAGCGGGGAGCCGAGCCCTACGAGCAGTACTTC

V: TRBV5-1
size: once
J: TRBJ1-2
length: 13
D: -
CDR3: CASSWERDYGYTF
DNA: TGCGCCAGCAGCTGGGAGAGGGACTATGGCTACACCTTC

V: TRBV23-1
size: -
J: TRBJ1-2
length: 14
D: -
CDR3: CASSQSRAGAGYTF
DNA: TGCGCCAGCAGTCAATCGAGGGCAGGGGCTGGCTACACCTTC

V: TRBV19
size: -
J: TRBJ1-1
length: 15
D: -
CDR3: CASSISGGVANEAFF
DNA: TGTGCCAGTAGTATCTCGGGAGGGGTCGCCAATGAAGCTTTCTTT

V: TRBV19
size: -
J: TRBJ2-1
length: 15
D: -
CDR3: CASSIDRGSYNEQFF
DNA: TGTGCCAGTAGTATAGACAGGGGCTCCTACAATGAGCAGTTCTTC

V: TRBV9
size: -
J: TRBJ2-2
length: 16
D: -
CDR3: CASSVQSSETTGELFF
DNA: TGTGCCAGCAGCGTACAGTCCTCCGAAACCACCGGGGAGCTGTTTTTT

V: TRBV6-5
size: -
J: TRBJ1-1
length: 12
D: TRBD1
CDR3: CASSHGQAEAFF
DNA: TGTGCCAGCAGTCATGGACAGGCGGAAGCTTTCTTT

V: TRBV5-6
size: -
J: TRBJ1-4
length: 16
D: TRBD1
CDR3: CASSPRWTGSNEKLFF
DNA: TGTGCCAGCAGCCCGAGATGGACAGGCTCTAATGAAAAACTGTTTTTT

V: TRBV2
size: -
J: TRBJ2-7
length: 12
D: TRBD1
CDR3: CAGSGQGYEQYF
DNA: TGTGCCGGCTCGGGACAGGGCTACGAGCAGTACTTC

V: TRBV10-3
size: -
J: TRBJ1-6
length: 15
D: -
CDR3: CAISYRAPGNSPLHF
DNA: TGTGCCATCAGTTACCGGGCCCCGGGAAATTCACCCCTCCACTTT

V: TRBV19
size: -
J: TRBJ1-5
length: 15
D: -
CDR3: CASSDGGRYGQPQHF
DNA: TGTGCCAGTAGCGACGGCGGCCGTTACGGTCAGCCCCAGCATTTT

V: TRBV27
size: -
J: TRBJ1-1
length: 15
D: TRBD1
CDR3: CASSPRTGTGSEAFF
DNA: TGTGCCAGCAGTCCTCGGACAGGGACGGGTTCTGAAGCTTTCTTT

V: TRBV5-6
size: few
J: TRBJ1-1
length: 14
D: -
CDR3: CASSLNRVVPAAFF
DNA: TGTGCCAGCAGCTTGAACAGGGTGGTTCCTGCGGCTTTCTTT

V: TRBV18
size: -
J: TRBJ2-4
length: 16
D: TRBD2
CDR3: CASSPQGRGAKNIQYF
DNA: TGTGCCAGCTCACCACAGGGGAGGGGTGCCAAAAACATTCAGTACTTC

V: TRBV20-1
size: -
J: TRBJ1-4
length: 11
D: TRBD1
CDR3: CSATGTGGVFF
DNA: TGCAGTGCAACCGGGACAGGCGGCGTGTTTTTT

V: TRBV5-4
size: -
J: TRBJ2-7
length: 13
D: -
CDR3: CASSLDRANEQYF
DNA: TGTGCCAGCAGCTTGGACAGGGCGAACGAGCAGTACTTC

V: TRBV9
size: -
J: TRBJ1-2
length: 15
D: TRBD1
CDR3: CASSPGTGGNYGYTF
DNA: TGTGCCAGCAGCCCCGGGACAGGGGGCAACTATGGCTACACCTTC

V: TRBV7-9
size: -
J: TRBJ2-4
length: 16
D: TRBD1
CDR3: CASSPGTVTAKNIQYF
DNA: TGTGCCAGCAGCCCGGGGACAGTCACAGCCAAAAACATTCAGTACTTC

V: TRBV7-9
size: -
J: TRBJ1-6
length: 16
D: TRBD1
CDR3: CASSPNAWGQGTPLHF
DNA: TGTGCCAGCAGCCCTAACGCGTGGGGACAGGGAACACCCCTCCACTTT

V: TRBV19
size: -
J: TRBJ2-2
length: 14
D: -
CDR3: CASSPTANTGELFF
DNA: TGTGCCAGTAGTCCGACTGCGAACACCGGGGAGCTGTTTTTT

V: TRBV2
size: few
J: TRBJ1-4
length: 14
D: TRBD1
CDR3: CASSADRGGEKLFF
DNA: TGTGCCAGCAGCGCGGACAGGGGCGGTGAAAAACTGTTTTTT

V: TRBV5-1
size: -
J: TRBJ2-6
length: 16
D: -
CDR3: CASSLDGGPGANVLTF
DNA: TGCGCCAGCAGCTTGGACGGTGGGCCCGGGGCCAACGTCCTGACTTTC

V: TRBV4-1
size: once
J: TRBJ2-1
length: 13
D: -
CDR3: CASSPPGFNEQFF
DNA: TGCGCCAGCAGCCCGCCCGGGTTTAATGAGCAGTTCTTC

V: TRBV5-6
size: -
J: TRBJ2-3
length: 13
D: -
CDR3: CASSRTSTDTQYF
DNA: TGTGCCAGCAGTCGGACTAGCACAGATACGCAGTATTTT

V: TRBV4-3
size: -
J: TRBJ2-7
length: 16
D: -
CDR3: CASSQGSGGRIYEQYF
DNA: TGCGCCAGCAGCCAAGGTTCCGGCGGAAGAATATACGAGCAGTACTTC

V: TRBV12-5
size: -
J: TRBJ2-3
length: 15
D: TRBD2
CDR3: CASAPGLAGPDTQYF
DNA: TGTGCTAGTGCCCCGGGACTAGCGGGGCCAGATACGCAGTATTTT

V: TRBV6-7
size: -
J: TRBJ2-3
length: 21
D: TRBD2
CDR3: CASSYSPTSGGAFRSTDTQYF
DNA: TGTGCCAGCAGTTACTCCCCGACTAGCGGGGGGGCGTTTCGTAGCACAGATACGCAGTATTTT

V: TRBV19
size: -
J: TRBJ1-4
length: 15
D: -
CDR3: CASSRDTSTNEKLFF
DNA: TGTGCCAGTAGCCGGGACACCTCAACTAATGAAAAACTGTTTTTT

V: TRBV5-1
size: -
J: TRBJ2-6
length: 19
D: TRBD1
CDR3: CASSRDRGRWGSGANVLTF
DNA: TGCGCCAGCAGCCGGGACAGGGGGCGCTGGGGCTCTGGGGCCAACGTCCTGACTTTC

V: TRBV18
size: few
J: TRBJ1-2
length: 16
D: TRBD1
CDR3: CASSPLRDRVNYGYTF
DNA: TGTGCCAGCTCACCACTTCGGGACAGGGTCAACTATGGCTACACCTTC

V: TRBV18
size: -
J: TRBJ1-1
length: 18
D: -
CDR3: CASSPRVKTADMNTEAFF
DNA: TGTGCCAGCTCACCACGGGTCAAGACAGCCGACATGAACACTGAAGCTTTCTTT